Listed below are T cell receptor beta chains from one sample, sequenced in a study of STAT5B mutations in CD4+ large granular lymphocyte leukemia. The assay was immunoSEQ multiplex PCR, and TCRdb's table has in-frame clones only and misses some. The sample shows tens of thousands of clones, about four fifths of them seen only once. The sequenced material came from CD4+ T cells from blood buffy coats. These receptors came from a human donor in good health. Both conserved end residues are part of each CDR3. Each record gives: J gene, clone size, V gene, D gene, CDR3 protein, CDR3 DNA. A D gene is named only where the DNA matches it firmly. Expanded clones are given a class, and other clones once, few, many or no size at all.

TRBJ2-1 . TRBV18 . CASSPPGNEQFF TGTGCCAGCTCACCACCAGGGAATGAGCAGTTCTTC
TRBJ2-1 . TRBV6-1 . CASSDSGPSYNEQFF TGTGCCAGCAGCGATAGCGGTCCCTCCTACAATGAGCAGTTCTTC
TRBJ1-2 . TRBV6-5 . CASSYSFLGNYGYTF TGTGCCAGCAGTTACTCGTTTTTAGGTAACTATGGCTACACCTTC
TRBJ2-2 once TRBV4-3 . CASSQDWGTENTGELFF TGCGCCAGCAGCCAAGATTGGGGGACCGAGAACACCGGGGAGCTGTTTTTT
TRBJ2-3 . TRBV7-2 TRBD2 CASSPQTSGSADTQYF TGTGCCAGCAGCCCGCAGACTAGCGGGAGCGCCGATACGCAGTATTTT
TRBJ1-2 . TRBV10-1 . CASSENPNYGYTF TGCGCCAGCAGTGAAAACCCGAACTATGGCTACACCTTC
TRBJ2-5 . TRBV5-1 . CASSLYEEETQYF TGCGCCAGCAGCTTGTACGAAGAAGAGACCCAGTACTTC
TRBJ2-1 . TRBV30 TRBD1 CAWSHRDRDFNNEQFF TGTGCCTGGAGTCATCGGGACAGGGACTTTAACAATGAGCAGTTCTTC
TRBJ2-5 . TRBV28 . CASSIDGTRFHGGQETQYF TGTGCCAGCAGTATCGACGGGACAAGGTTCCATGGGGGCCAAGAGACCCAGTACTTC
TRBJ2-3 . TRBV11-2 TRBD2 CASSAQRERSDTQYF TGTGCCAGCAGCGCCCAGCGGGAGAGGTCAGATACGCAGTATTTT
TRBJ1-4 . TRBV5-1 TRBD1 CASSLGGQGGEKLFF TGCGCCAGCAGCCTAGGCGGTCAGGGGGGTGAAAAACTGTTTTTT
TRBJ1-3 . TRBV30 . CAWQEASGNTIYF TGTGCCTGGCAGGAGGCTTCTGGAAACACCATATATTTT
TRBJ1-5 . TRBV7-2 . CASSFSAGSNQPQHF TGTGCCAGCAGCTTTTCGGCAGGTAGCAATCAGCCCCAGCATTTT
TRBJ2-3 . TRBV10-3 TRBD2 CAISGGLASSTDTQYF TGTGCCATCAGTGGGGGACTAGCGTCGAGCACAGATACGCAGTATTTT
TRBJ2-3 . TRBV5-4 . CASRSRALFTDTQYF TGTGCCAGCAGGTCCCGGGCCCTATTCACAGATACGCAGTATTTT
TRBJ2-5 . TRBV11-2 . CASRATRGLGAETQYF TGTGCCAGCAGGGCTACGCGGGGGCTAGGAGCAGAGACCCAGTACTTC
TRBJ2-3 . TRBV4-1 . CASSQDRHTQYF TGCGCCAGCAGCCAAGATAGGCATACGCAGTATTTT
TRBJ1-2 . TRBV5-4 . CASSLAEYLYGYTF TGTGCCAGCAGCTTAGCGGAGTATCTCTATGGCTACACCTTC
TRBJ2-2 . TRBV21-1 . CASSNSSVHGAGRGTGELFF TGTGCCAGCAGCAATTCCAGCGTACACGGGGCAGGGCGAGGCACCGGGGAGCTGTTTTTT
TRBJ2-7 . TRBV5-4 . CASAPPRGEQYF TGTGCCAGCGCCCCACCCCGCGGCGAGCAGTACTTC
TRBJ2-7 . TRBV10-3 . CAISESPDTYEQYF TGTGCCATCAGTGAGTCCCCGGACACATACGAGCAGTACTTC
TRBJ1-5 . TRBV7-8 TRBD1 CASSMPTGTGVRDQPQHF TGTGCCAGCAGCATGCCTACCGGGACAGGAGTGAGGGATCAGCCCCAGCATTTT
TRBJ2-2 . TRBV6-4 . CASSLELTGELFF TGTGCCAGCAGTCTCGAGCTCACCGGGGAGCTGTTTTTT
TRBJ1-5 . TRBV10-3 . CATMMDSNQPQHF TGTGCCACCATGATGGACAGTAATCAGCCCCAGCATTTT
TRBJ2-7 . TRBV19 TRBD2 CATSTSGIYEQYF TGTGCCACCTCGACTAGCGGGATCTACGAGCAGTACTTC
TRBJ2-3 . TRBV10-1 . CASSESYDTQYF TGCGCCAGCAGTGAGTCATACGATACGCAGTATTTT
TRBJ2-3 once TRBV5-1 . CASSLGAGGSDTQYF TGCGCCAGCAGCTTGGGGGCAGGGGGGTCGGATACGCAGTATTTT
TRBJ2-2 . TRBV7-2 . CASSLGERGSGELFF TGTGCCAGCAGCTTAGGGGAAAGGGGGTCCGGGGAGCTGTTTTTT
TRBJ2-1 . TRBV7-2 TRBD2 CASSLVAGAYNEQFF TGTGCCAGCAGCTTAGTTGCGGGAGCATACAATGAGCAGTTCTTC
TRBJ2-2 . TRBV10-1 . CASSPSAPGELFF TGCGCCAGCAGTCCCTCAGCTCCCGGGGAGCTGTTTTTT
TRBJ2-3 . TRBV28 TRBD2 CASRPTSGSFGPDTQYF TGTGCCAGCAGGCCGACTAGCGGGAGTTTCGGTCCGGATACGCAGTATTTT
TRBJ2-2 once TRBV14 . CASSQDLSGATGELFF TGTGCCAGCAGCCAAGATTTGTCGGGGGCCACCGGGGAGCTGTTTTTT
TRBJ1-2 . TRBV28 . CASRPLDYGYTF TGTGCCAGCAGGCCCCTCGACTATGGCTACACCTTC